A selection of T cell receptor beta chains follows, all from one sample in a study of cytomegalovirus exposure and HLA in healthy donors. Profiled with immunoSEQ multiplex PCR; TCRdb holds only in-frame clones, not every one. The table shows approximately 180,000 clones, with about 80% occurring only once. Sample: PBMCs. All receptors come from a man aged 25 to 40 in good health and CMV-seropositive. CDR3s include the opening cysteine and the closing phenylalanine or tryptophan. The order of the fields is V gene, clone size, J gene, D gene, CDR3 protein, CDR3 DNA. A D gene is named only where the DNA matches it firmly. Clone size is shown for a subset of rows, as once, few, many or a class of expanded clone.

v_call: TRBV25-1; clone_size: NA; j_call: TRBJ2-2; d_call: NA; cdr3_aa: CASMSSRDTGELFF; cdr3_nt: TGTGCCAGCATGAGTAGCAGGGACACCGGGGAGCTGTTTTTT
v_call: TRBV5-5; clone_size: NA; j_call: TRBJ2-3; d_call: TRBD2; cdr3_aa: CASSLDRGGLDTQYF; cdr3_nt: TGTGCCAGCAGCTTAGACCGGGGGGGCCTAGATACGCAGTATTTT
v_call: TRBV11-2; clone_size: NA; j_call: TRBJ2-7; d_call: NA; cdr3_aa: CASSLTGKTYEQYF; cdr3_nt: TGTGCCAGCAGCCTTACGGGGAAAACATACGAGCAGTACTTC
v_call: TRBV5-4; clone_size: NA; j_call: TRBJ2-3; d_call: TRBD2; cdr3_aa: CASSLRRLAGGGPDTQYF; cdr3_nt: TGTGCCAGCAGCTTGCGGCGACTAGCGGGAGGAGGGCCAGATACGCAGTATTTT
v_call: TRBV5-4; clone_size: NA; j_call: TRBJ2-1; d_call: NA; cdr3_aa: CASSFGGNDEQFF; cdr3_nt: TGTGCCAGCAGCTTTGGGGGGAACGATGAGCAGTTCTTC
v_call: TRBV30; clone_size: NA; j_call: TRBJ1-1; d_call: TRBD1; cdr3_aa: CAWTRGDRGEAFF; cdr3_nt: TGTGCCTGGACCAGAGGGGACAGGGGCGAAGCTTTCTTT
v_call: TRBV29-1; clone_size: NA; j_call: TRBJ2-1; d_call: TRBD2; cdr3_aa: CSVRPTSGGNNEQFF; cdr3_nt: TGCAGCGTCCGCCCCACTAGCGGGGGCAACAATGAGCAGTTCTTC
v_call: TRBV11-3; clone_size: once; j_call: TRBJ2-7; d_call: NA; cdr3_aa: CASSSYGAGSEQYF; cdr3_nt: TGTGCCAGCAGCTCTTATGGGGCAGGAAGCGAGCAGTACTTC
v_call: TRBV6-1; clone_size: NA; j_call: TRBJ1-4; d_call: TRBD1; cdr3_aa: CASGGTGGGEKLFF; cdr3_nt: TGTGCCAGCGGCGGGACAGGGGGCGGTGAAAAACTGTTTTTT
v_call: TRBV5-4; clone_size: few; j_call: TRBJ1-5; d_call: NA; cdr3_aa: CASSSTGSSNQPQHF; cdr3_nt: TGTGCCAGCAGCTCTACAGGGAGTAGCAATCAGCCCCAGCATTTT
v_call: TRBV27; clone_size: NA; j_call: TRBJ2-7; d_call: TRBD2; cdr3_aa: CATHLAGAPYEQYF; cdr3_nt: TGTGCCACCCATCTAGCGGGGGCCCCCTACGAGCAGTACTTC
v_call: TRBV19; clone_size: NA; j_call: TRBJ2-5; d_call: NA; cdr3_aa: CASSIAGGVETQYF; cdr3_nt: TGTGCCAGTAGTATAGCTGGCGGGGTGGAGACCCAGTACTTC
v_call: TRBV6-1; clone_size: NA; j_call: TRBJ1-2; d_call: NA; cdr3_aa: CASSDVGELAYGYTF; cdr3_nt: TGTGCCAGCAGTGATGTCGGGGAGTTGGCCTATGGCTACACCTTC
v_call: TRBV6-5; clone_size: NA; j_call: TRBJ2-1; d_call: TRBD2; cdr3_aa: CASSYRGLAAYNEQFF; cdr3_nt: TGTGCCAGCAGTTACCGAGGACTAGCGGCCTACAATGAGCAGTTCTTC
v_call: TRBV11-3; clone_size: NA; j_call: TRBJ2-2; d_call: TRBD2; cdr3_aa: CASSLGPSGASTGELFF; cdr3_nt: TGTGCCAGCAGCTTAGGCCCCAGCGGGGCTTCCACCGGGGAGCTGTTTTTT
v_call: TRBV9; clone_size: once; j_call: TRBJ2-5; d_call: TRBD2; cdr3_aa: CASSPRLAGIEETQYF; cdr3_nt: TGTGCCAGCAGCCCGAGGCTAGCGGGAATCGAAGAGACCCAGTACTTC
v_call: TRBV27; clone_size: few; j_call: TRBJ2-1; d_call: NA; cdr3_aa: CASKIVSRGAPDEQFF; cdr3_nt: TGTGCCAGCAAGATAGTTTCCAGGGGGGCGCCCGATGAGCAGTTCTTC
v_call: TRBV30; clone_size: NA; j_call: TRBJ1-2; d_call: NA; cdr3_aa: CAWSPTFGYTF; cdr3_nt: TGTGCCTGGAGTCCGACATTTGGCTACACCTTC
v_call: TRBV28; clone_size: NA; j_call: TRBJ1-1; d_call: NA; cdr3_aa: CASSNQGTANTEAFF; cdr3_nt: TGTGCCAGCAGTAATCAAGGGACTGCGAACACTGAAGCTTTCTTT
v_call: TRBV4-2; clone_size: NA; j_call: TRBJ2-1; d_call: TRBD2; cdr3_aa: CASSQDIVGGGVAEQFF; cdr3_nt: TGTGCCAGCAGCCAAGACATAGTTGGCGGGGGGGTTGCTGAGCAGTTCTTC
v_call: TRBV11-2; clone_size: NA; j_call: TRBJ2-5; d_call: TRBD1; cdr3_aa: CASSLAGTGEDQYF; cdr3_nt: TGTGCCAGCAGCTTGGCCGGGACAGGGGAGGACCAGTACTTC
v_call: TRBV28; clone_size: NA; j_call: TRBJ2-3; d_call: NA; cdr3_aa: CASSSAGHTQYF; cdr3_nt: TGTGCCAGCAGTTCGGCGGGTCATACGCAGTATTTT
v_call: TRBV7-3; clone_size: NA; j_call: TRBJ2-3; d_call: TRBD2; cdr3_aa: CASSTTGTSGRTDTQYF; cdr3_nt: TGTGCCAGCAGCACAACCGGGACTAGCGGGAGGACAGATACGCAGTATTTT
v_call: TRBV6-4; clone_size: few; j_call: TRBJ2-7; d_call: TRBD1; cdr3_aa: CASSGKGQGAIEQYF; cdr3_nt: TGTGCCAGCAGTGGGAAGGGACAGGGGGCTATCGAGCAGTACTTC
v_call: TRBV6-1; clone_size: NA; j_call: TRBJ2-1; d_call: NA; cdr3_aa: CASSEVGGEQFF; cdr3_nt: TGTGCCAGCAGTGAAGTAGGCGGTGAGCAGTTCTTC
v_call: TRBV9; clone_size: once; j_call: TRBJ2-1; d_call: TRBD1; cdr3_aa: CASSASDREHPRYNEQFF; cdr3_nt: TGTGCCAGCAGCGCCTCGGACAGGGAGCATCCACGATACAATGAGCAGTTCTTC
v_call: TRBV7-2; clone_size: NA; j_call: TRBJ2-1; d_call: TRBD2; cdr3_aa: CASSFTASGYNEQFF; cdr3_nt: TGTGCCAGCAGCTTTACGGCTAGCGGCTACAATGAGCAGTTCTTC
v_call: TRBV25-1; clone_size: NA; j_call: TRBJ1-5; d_call: NA; cdr3_aa: CASSGADSGNQPQHF; cdr3_nt: TGTGCCAGCAGTGGCGCCGACAGCGGCAATCAGCCCCAGCATTTT
v_call: TRBV25-1; clone_size: NA; j_call: TRBJ1-2; d_call: TRBD1; cdr3_aa: CASSEWGQGVSGYTF; cdr3_nt: TGTGCCAGCAGTGAATGGGGGCAGGGGGTTAGCGGCTACACCTTC
v_call: TRBV11-2; clone_size: once; j_call: TRBJ2-7; d_call: NA; cdr3_aa: CASSIPRGLESYEQYF; cdr3_nt: TGTGCCAGCAGTATCCCAAGGGGTTTGGAGTCCTACGAGCAGTACTTC
v_call: TRBV12-5; clone_size: NA; j_call: TRBJ1-5; d_call: TRBD1; cdr3_aa: CASGLILTGGNQPQHF; cdr3_nt: TGTGCTAGTGGTCTTATTCTGACAGGGGGCAATCAGCCCCAGCATTTT
v_call: TRBV30; clone_size: NA; j_call: TRBJ1-5; d_call: NA; cdr3_aa: CAWSRGLNQPQHF; cdr3_nt: TGTGCCTGGAGTAGAGGGTTAAATCAGCCCCAGCATTTT
v_call: TRBV11-2; clone_size: once; j_call: TRBJ2-2; d_call: NA; cdr3_aa: CASKGVLANTGELFF; cdr3_nt: TGTGCCAGCAAGGGGGTACTTGCGAACACCGGGGAGCTGTTTTTT
v_call: TRBV11-3; clone_size: NA; j_call: TRBJ2-7; d_call: NA; cdr3_aa: CASSLSEQRYEQYF; cdr3_nt: TGTGCCAGCAGCTTGAGCGAACAACGTTACGAGCAGTACTTC
v_call: TRBV15; clone_size: NA; j_call: TRBJ1-4; d_call: TRBD1; cdr3_aa: CATSRVGQGAWSTNEKLFF; cdr3_nt: TGTGCCACCAGCAGAGTAGGTCAGGGGGCATGGTCAACTAATGAAAAACTGTTTTTT
v_call: TRBV7-6; clone_size: few; j_call: TRBJ2-7; d_call: TRBD2; cdr3_aa: CASSFDLGTSYEQYF; cdr3_nt: TGTGCCAGCAGCTTCGACCTCGGGACTAGCTACGAGCAGTACTTC